One and the same sample provided the 32 T cell receptor beta chains below, sequenced in a study of Graves' ophthalmopathy and Graves' hyperthyroidism. TCR beta CDR3 regions were amplified from RNA transcripts. HTBI primers primed a first-round RT-PCR, and a second-round multiplex PCR followed. TCRdb processed the multiplex PCR reads anew with MiXCR; each CDR3 protein has one entry. The repertoire consists of approximately 210,000 distinct CDR3 sequences, with approximately 29% occurring once and the leading ten covering 9.1%. Sequencing was done on a sample of peripheral blood. These receptors all come from a man aged 45-65 years with Graves' ophthalmopathy.

This clonotype was seen many times. This sequence joins TRBV5-1 and TRBJ1-1; D not resolved. CDR1 and CDR2 (germline): SGHRS, YFSETQ. Trimming took 0 bases from V and 4 from J, leaving 10 bases between them. The CDR3 runs 14 residues. The CDR3 here is CASSLGSQFTEAFF. The CDR3 nucleotides read TGCGCCAGCAGCTTGGGGTCCCAGTTCACTGAAGCTTTCTTT.

This clonotype was recorded at least ten times. The J gene is TRBJ2-5, the V gene TRBV16; TRBD2 agrees at 7 bases. The CDR3 has 15 residues. Germline CDR1 and CDR2: KGHSY and FQNENV. The V and J ends lost 2 bases and 7 bases, in that order; junction bases with no gene match: 10. CDR3 sequence (DNA): TGTGCCAGCAGCCAACTCGCGGGAGTTGGAGGGACCCAGTACTTC. It codes for CASSQLAGVGGTQYF.

This clonotype was detected many times. The chain couples TRBV19 to TRBJ1-1; D may be TRBD1 (6 bases). Germline V gene lookup returns CDR1 LNHDA and CDR2 SQIVND (reference sequence). The V gene lost 7 bases and the J gene lost 2 bases, with 11 bases spanning the gap. The CDR3 sequence is 13 residues long. This CDR3 is CASIDRKNTEAFF. The CDR3 DNA reads TGTGCCAGTATAGACAGGAAAAACACTGAAGCTTTCTTT.

V gene TRBV7-8 combines with J gene TRBJ2-2, with D unresolved. This CDR3 spans 13 amino acids. Germline lookup yields CDR1 SGHVS and CDR2 FQNEAQ. With 6 bases removed from V and 6 bases from J, the gap between germline ends came to 11 bases. The CDR3 loop reads CASSHPPPGELFF. In nucleotides, the CDR3 is TGTGCCAGCAGTCATCCACCCCCCGGGGAGCTGTTTTTT. Full variable domain (remainder filled in from reference TRBV7-8 and TRBJ2-2): GAGVSQSPRYKVAKRGQDVALRCDPISGHVSLFWYQQALGQGPEFLTYFQNEAQLDKSGLPSDRFFAERPEGSVSTLKIQRTQQEDSAVYLCASSHPPPGELFFGEGSRLTVL.

This clonotype was counted at least ten times. This sequence joins TRBV2 and TRBJ2-5, with unresolved D. The V end was cut by 4 bases, the J end by 1 base, with 13 bases between. The CDR3 extends over 15 amino acids. The germline V gene encodes CDR1 SNHLY and CDR2 FYNNEI. For the CDR3, the DNA is TGTGCCAGCAGTGGGGGAACGGTGGCCCAAGAGACCCAGTACTTC. It yields the protein CASSGGTVAQETQYF.

This chain joins TRBV6-1 and TRBJ1-1; 7 bases fit TRBD1. Germline CDR1 MNHNS, CDR2 SASEGT. Trimming took 7 bases from V and 1 from J; bases not matched to a gene: 15. The CDR3 is made up of 17 amino acids. CDR3 sequence (DNA): TGTGCCAGCAACGAAAACCGACAGGGTCGGGGGAACACTGAAGCTTTCTTT. Its translation is CASNENRQGRGNTEAFF.

This clonotype was seen ten or more times. CDR3 in DNA: TGCAGTGCAGAGGGGACAGGGGGCGCCGAGCAGTACTTC. This sequence encodes CSAEGTGGAEQYF. The chain uses TRBV20-1 and TRBJ2-7, with 12 nucleotides matching TRBD1. V dropped 6 bases and J dropped 6; count of bases not matched to a gene: 6. The CDR3 spans 13 residues. Germline lookup yields CDR1 DFQATT and CDR2 SNEGSKA (reference sequence).

The chain carries TRBV5-6 and TRBJ1-2; D gene unclear. The germline V gene has CDR1 SGHDT and CDR2 YYEEEE. The CDR3 loop spans 11 amino acids. V lost 1 base, J lost 8 bases, and 6 bases lay in between. CDR3 residues: CASSLQNGYTF. As DNA, the CDR3 is TGTGCCAGCAGCTTGCAGAACGGCTACACCTTC.

The gene calls are TRBV6-1 and TRBJ1-1; D unclear. This CDR3 comprises 15 residues. The V end lost 8 bases, the J end lost 4 bases, and 20 bases lay between the germline ends. CDR1 is MNHNS, CDR2 SASEGT, per germline. In nucleotides, the CDR3 is TGTGCCAGCGGAAGGTTGAGGCGATGGGCCACTGAAGCTTTCTTT. This codes for CASGRLRRWATEAFF.

Many counts were recorded for this clonotype. The CDR3 nucleotides are TGTGCCAGCAGTTACGTTGGACAGGATCCCCCCGGGGAGCTGTTTTTT. Protein product: CASSYVGQDPPGELFF. The chain combines TRBV6-5 with TRBJ2-2, with 7 nucleotides matching TRBD1. The germline V gene encodes CDR1 MNHEY and CDR2 SVGAGI. The V gene end was trimmed by 2 bases and the J gene end by 6 bases; junction bases not matched to a gene: 9. CDR3 length: 16 residues.

This clonotype was seen many times. As DNA, the CDR3 is TGTGCCAGCTGCCGAGATGCCAACTCCTACGAGCAGTACTTC. Translating gives CASCRDANSYEQYF. V usage is TRBV27 and J usage is TRBJ2-7; D is unresolved. The length of the CDR3 is 14 residues. Germline loops: CDR1 MNHEY, CDR2 SMNVEV (reference sequence). The V end was cut by 8 bases, the J end by 0 bases, with 14 bases between.

The table lists this clonotype with many counts. This chain joins TRBV28 and TRBJ2-7; D uncertain. This CDR3 has 12 amino acids. Between the trimmed V and J ends, which lost 0 bases and 4 bases, there was a span of 4 bases. Germline V gene sequence: CDR1 MDHEN, CDR2 SYDVKM. This chain's CDR3 is CASSLWSYEQYF. The CDR3 bases are TGTGCCAGCAGTTTATGGAGTTACGAGCAGTACTTC.

The gene calls are TRBV6-2 or TRBV6-3 and TRBJ2-5; 11 bases are a match to TRBD2. CDR1 MNHEY and CDR2 SVGEGT come from the germline V gene. This CDR3 has 16 residues. Trimming at V came to 6 bases and at J to 6 bases, leaving 12 bases not matched to a gene. The DNA of the CDR3 is TGTGCCAGCAGCTTAGCTAGCGGGGGGCTGAGAAAGACCCAGTACTTC. Translated: CASSLASGGLRKTQYF.

The chain combines TRBV6-5 with TRBJ1-6; D gene unclear. The CDR3 is 15 residues long. The V end lost 4 bases, the J end lost 7 bases, and 14 bases lay between the germline ends. The germline V gene encodes CDR1 MNHEY and CDR2 SVGAGI. The CDR3 region is CASSLFMGSNSPLHF. CDR3 DNA: TGTGCCAGCAGTTTATTCATGGGCAGCAATTCACCCCTCCACTTT.

This clonotype was counted ten times or more. J is TRBJ2-2 and V is TRBV10-2; 11 nucleotides match TRBD2. Per germline, CDR1 WSHSY and CDR2 SAAADI. The CDR3 spans 15 residues. Germline trimming cut 3 bases from V and 8 bases from J; bases unmatched to any gene: 5. CDR3 amino acids: CASSDRGLAVGELFF. CDR3 nucleotides: TGCGCCAGCAGTGATAGGGGACTAGCGGTGGGGGAGCTGTTTTTT.

This clonotype was observed at least ten times. V and J are TRBV5-1 and TRBJ2-7, with TRBD2 identical over 12 bases. The J segment lost 1 base and the V segment lost 5 bases, leaving 13 bases of the junction unmatched. Germline CDR1 reads SGHRS; CDR2 reads YFSETQ. This CDR3 contains 18 residues. The CDR3 loop is CASRDRTSGIVPSYEQYF. The CDR3 bases are TGCGCCAGCAGAGACCGGACTAGCGGGATTGTCCCTTCCTACGAGCAGTACTTC.

The chain couples TRBV6-2 or TRBV6-3 to TRBJ2-6; D ambiguous. Germline CDR1 is MNHEY and CDR2 is SVGEGT. CDR3 size: 18 residues. Trimming shortened V by 5 bases and J by 0 bases, and 17 bases separated the two germline ends. This CDR3 is CASSPRAIQISGANVLTF. The CDR3 DNA reads as TGTGCCAGCAGTCCCCGGGCCATACAAATCTCTGGGGCCAACGTCCTGACTTTC.

This clonotype occurred many times. V and J are TRBV7-9 and TRBJ2-5, with 8 bases matching TRBD2. Germline V lookup: CDR1 SEHNR, CDR2 FQNEAQ (reference sequence). The length of the CDR3 is 16 residues. Losses at the gene ends were 6 bases for V and 4 bases for J; bases not matched to a gene: 13. The CDR3 protein is CASRHTLFSGRETQYF. The DNA of the CDR3 is TGTGCCAGCAGACATACCCTGTTCAGCGGGAGAGAGACCCAGTACTTC. Based on the CDR3 plus reference TRBV7-9 and TRBJ2-5, the full variable domain is DTGVSQNPRHKITKRGQNVTFRCDPISEHNRLYWYRQTLGQGPEFLTYFQNEAQLEKSRLLSDRFSAERPKGSFSTLEIQRTEQGDSAMYLCASRHTLFSGRETQYFGPGTRLLVL.

The genes are TRBV12-3 or TRBV12-4 and TRBJ2-5; 11 bases agree with TRBD1. There are 15 residues in the CDR3. With V trimmed by 4 bases and J by 4 bases, 5 bases remained unmatched. The CDR3 spells CASSWTGGPAETQYF. The CDR3 DNA sequence: TGTGCCAGCAGTTGGACAGGGGGCCCAGCAGAGACCCAGTACTTC.

Ten or more counts support this clonotype. The gene calls are TRBV7-3 and TRBJ2-2, with TRBD2 identical over 13 bases. J was trimmed by 0 bases and V by 5 bases; bases with no gene match: 9. The CDR3 length is 19 residues. CDR1 and CDR2 (germline): SGHTA, FQGTGA. CDR3 amino acids: CASSPELAGGRSNTGELFF. In nucleotides, the CDR3 is TGTGCCAGCAGCCCCGAACTAGCGGGAGGGAGATCGAACACCGGGGAGCTGTTTTTT. Variable domain in full (rest from reference TRBV7-3 and TRBJ2-2): GAGVSQTPSNKVTEKGKYVELRCDPISGHTALYWYRQSLGQGPEFLIYFQGTGAADDSGLPNDRFFAVRPEGSVSTLKIQRTERGDSAVYLCASSPELAGGRSNTGELFFGEGSRLTVL.

This clonotype was picked up many times. The chain joins TRBV29-1 to TRBJ2-7; D not certain. The CDR3 sequence is 12 residues long. The V and J ends lost 4 bases and 3 bases respectively, with 10 bases between them. The germline CDR1 and CDR2 sequences are SQVTM and ANQGSEA. CDR3 in DNA: TGCAGCGTTGGAGAGCTGTACTACGAGCAGTACTTC. As protein: CSVGELYYEQYF.

The J gene is TRBJ1-1, the V gene TRBV6-5; D remains unclear. Germline-derived CDR1 and CDR2 are MNHEY and SVGAGI. V lost 0 bases, J lost 5 bases, and 7 bases lay in between. CDR3 length: 13 amino acids. The CDR3 protein is CASSYSTLTEAFF. The CDR3, as DNA: TGTGCCAGCAGTTACTCGACTTTAACTGAAGCTTTCTTT.

This clonotype was seen at least ten times. CDR3 residues: CASSQDEARFYEQYF. For the CDR3, the DNA is TGCGCCAGCAGCCAAGATGAAGCAAGGTTCTACGAGCAGTACTTC. This chain links TRBV4-1 with TRBJ2-7; no reliable D call. Trimming took 0 bases from V and 3 from J, leaving 12 bases between them. The germline V gene encodes CDR1 MGHRA and CDR2 YSYEKL. The CDR3 has 15 amino acids.

This clonotype was observed a single time. CDR3 protein: CASTMKVEQPQHF. CDR3 nucleotide sequence: TGTGCCAGCACCATGAAAGTTGAGCAGCCCCAGCATTTT. The rearrangement joins TRBV12-3 or TRBV12-4 to TRBJ1-5; unclear D gene. V shed 7 bases and J shed 7 bases, with 14 bases lying between them. The CDR3 extends over 13 amino acids.

This clonotype showed up many times. V is TRBV28 and J is TRBJ2-7; the D is unclear. The CDR3 contains 13 residues. Germline CDR1 reads MDHEN; CDR2 reads SYDVKM. V gave up 1 base and J gave up 6 bases, with 10 bases separating them. CDR3 protein: CASSLFGLVEQYF. The CDR3 DNA reads as TGTGCCAGCAGTTTATTTGGTTTGGTCGAGCAGTACTTC.

This clonotype has ten or more counts. V usage is TRBV28 and J usage is TRBJ1-2; D is unclear. V lost 3 bases and J 3 bases, leaving 8 bases between the germline ends. From germline, CDR1 is MDHEN and CDR2 SYDVKM. The CDR3 totals 13 residues. CDR3 amino acids: CASSFEKHYGYTF. For the CDR3, the DNA is TGTGCCAGCAGTTTTGAGAAACACTATGGCTACACCTTC.

V is TRBV7-2 and J is TRBJ2-7, with 7 positions matching TRBD1. The tail of the sequence fits TRBJ2-5 better, so the J call may be wrong. Germline V gives CDR1 SGHTA, CDR2 FQGNSA. The CDR3 is made up of 15 amino acids. This chain's CDR3 is CASRRGQAAKETQYF. The DNA of the CDR3 is TGTGCCAGCAGGCGTGGACAGGCGGCTAAGGAGACCCAGTACTTC.

In this sample, this clonotype turned up many times. The V and J genes are TRBV12-3 or TRBV12-4 and TRBJ2-7; 7 bases match TRBD2. With 3 bases clipped from V and 2 bases from J, the junction kept 4 bases outside the gene matches. This CDR3 comprises 14 residues. CDR3 DNA sequence: TGTGCCAGCAGTTTTATAGCGGGTGCCTACGAGCAGTACTTC. Residues: CASSFIAGAYEQYF.

This clonotype has a count of ten or more. J is TRBJ2-4 and V is TRBV2; possibly TRBD2 for D (5 bases). CDR1 SNHLY and CDR2 FYNNEI come from the germline V gene. The CDR3 has 16 amino acids. V lost 1 base, J lost 4 bases, and 14 bases lay in between. CDR3 sequence reads: CASSEVSATTKNIQYF. The CDR3 nucleotides are TGTGCCAGCAGTGAAGTTTCAGCGACTACAAAAAACATTCAGTACTTC.

The CDR3 DNA is TGTGCCAGCAGTTTCGGCAGAACGAGTTCACCCCTCCACTTT. As protein: CASSFGRTSSPLHF. The chain joins TRBV12-3 or TRBV12-4 to TRBJ1-6, with unresolved D. This CDR3 is built from 14 residues. Trimming left V 3 bases short and J 9 bases short, with 12 bases between.

The chain carries TRBV6-2 or TRBV6-3 and TRBJ1-5; D remains ambiguous. CDR1 and CDR2 from the germline V gene are MNHEY and SVGEGT. V was shortened by 5 bases and J by 0 bases, with 8 bases between the two germline ends. The CDR3 is 14 residues long. The CDR3 DNA follows: TGTGCCAGCAGTCCTTTGGATAGCAATCAGCCCCAGCATTTT. Protein product: CASSPLDSNQPQHF.

The chain couples TRBV28 to TRBJ1-2, with TRBD1 identical over 8 bases. Per the germline V gene, CDR1 is MDHEN and CDR2 is SYDVKM. The ends lost 6 bases at V and 4 bases at J; junction bases unmatched: 13. The CDR3 covers 16 residues. In nucleotides, the CDR3 is TGTGCCAGCAGCACTCCCACCCGCGGACAGGGCTATGGCTACACCTTC. Amino acid sequence: CASSTPTRGQGYGYTF.